One T cell receptor beta chain is described in this entry. The CDR3 loop spans 14 amino acids. Per germline, CDR1 LNHDA and CDR2 SQIVND (reference sequence). V was clipped by 7 bases and J by 1 base; unmatched bases: 4. In the original workflow: Reference gene primer amplification yielded estimated nucleated cell counts. Produced via immunoSEQ multiplex PCR; TCRdb's table is partial and in-frame only. D and trimming come from the DNA, and the V and J calls and clone size come from that table. The sample comprises fewer than 70,000 clones, approximately 92% of which are singletons, and roughly 2.6% rests with the top ten. This sample was included in a study of blood T cell repertoires in COVID-19. At the level of the study: COVID-19 samples from acute and convalescent phases originated in the United States, Italy and Spain. T cells, B-cell-depleted T cells, or PBMCs provided the cDNA or gDNA that served as material.

The genes are TRBV19 and TRBJ1-1, with 9 bases lining up with TRBD1. The sequence was collected from a man over 45 with acute or convalescent COVID-19. The specimen sequenced was peripheral blood. The CDR3 DNA sequence: TGTGCCAGTATAGGGACAGGGAGGAACACTGAAGCTTTCTTT. Residues: CASIGTGRNTEAFF.